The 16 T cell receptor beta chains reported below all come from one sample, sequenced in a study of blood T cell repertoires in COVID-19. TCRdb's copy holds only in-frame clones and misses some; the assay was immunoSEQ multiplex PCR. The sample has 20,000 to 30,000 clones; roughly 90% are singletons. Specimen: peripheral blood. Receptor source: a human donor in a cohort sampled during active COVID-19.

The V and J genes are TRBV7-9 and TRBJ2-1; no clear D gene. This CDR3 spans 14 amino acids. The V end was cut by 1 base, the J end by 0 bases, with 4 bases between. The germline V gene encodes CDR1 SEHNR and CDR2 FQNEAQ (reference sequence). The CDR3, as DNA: TGTGCCAGCAGCTTAGACGGCTCCTACAATGAGCAGTTCTTC. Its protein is CASSLDGSYNEQFF.

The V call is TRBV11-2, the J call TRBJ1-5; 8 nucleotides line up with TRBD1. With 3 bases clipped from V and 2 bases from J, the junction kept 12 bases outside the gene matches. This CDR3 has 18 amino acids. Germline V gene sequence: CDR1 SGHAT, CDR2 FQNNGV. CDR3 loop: CASSFYRTGRWGNQPQHF. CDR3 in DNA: TGTGCCAGCAGCTTTTACAGGACAGGGAGATGGGGCAATCAGCCCCAGCATTTT. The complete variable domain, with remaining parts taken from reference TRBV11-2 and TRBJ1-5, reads EAGVAQSPRYKIIEKRQSVAFWCNPISGHATLYWYQQILGQGPKLLIQFQNNGVVDDSQLPKDRFSAERLKGVDSTLKIQPAKLEDSAVYLCASSFYRTGRWGNQPQHFGDGTRLSIL.

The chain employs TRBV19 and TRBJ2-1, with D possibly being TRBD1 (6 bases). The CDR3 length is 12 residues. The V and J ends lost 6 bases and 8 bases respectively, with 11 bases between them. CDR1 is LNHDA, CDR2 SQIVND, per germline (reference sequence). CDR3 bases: TGTGCCAGTAGCCTCCACAGGGATGAGCAGTTCTTC. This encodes CASSLHRDEQFF.

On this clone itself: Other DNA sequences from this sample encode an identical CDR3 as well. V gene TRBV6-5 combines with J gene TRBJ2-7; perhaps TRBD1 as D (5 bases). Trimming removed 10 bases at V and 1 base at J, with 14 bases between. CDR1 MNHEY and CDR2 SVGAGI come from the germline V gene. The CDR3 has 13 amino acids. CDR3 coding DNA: TGTGCCATCAACGAACAGGTTTCCTACGAGCAGTACTTC. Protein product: CAINEQVSYEQYF.

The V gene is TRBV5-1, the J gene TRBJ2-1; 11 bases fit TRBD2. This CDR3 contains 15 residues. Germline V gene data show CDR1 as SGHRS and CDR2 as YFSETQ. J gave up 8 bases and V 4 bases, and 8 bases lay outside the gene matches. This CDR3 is CASSVTSGSRDEQFF. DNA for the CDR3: TGCGCCAGCAGCGTCACTAGCGGGAGTAGAGATGAGCAGTTCTTC.

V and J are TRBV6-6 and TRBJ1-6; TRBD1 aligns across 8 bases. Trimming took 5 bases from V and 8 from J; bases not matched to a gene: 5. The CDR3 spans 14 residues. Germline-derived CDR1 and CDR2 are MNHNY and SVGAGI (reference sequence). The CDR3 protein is CASSGQGGDSPLHF. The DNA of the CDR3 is TGTGCCAGCAGTGGACAGGGAGGGGATTCACCCCTCCACTTT.

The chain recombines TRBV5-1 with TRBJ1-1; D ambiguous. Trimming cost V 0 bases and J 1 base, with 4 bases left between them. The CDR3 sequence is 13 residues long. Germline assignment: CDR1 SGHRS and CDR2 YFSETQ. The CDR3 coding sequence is TGCGCCAGCAGCTTGGGCGGGAACACTGAAGCTTTCTTT. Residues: CASSLGGNTEAFF.

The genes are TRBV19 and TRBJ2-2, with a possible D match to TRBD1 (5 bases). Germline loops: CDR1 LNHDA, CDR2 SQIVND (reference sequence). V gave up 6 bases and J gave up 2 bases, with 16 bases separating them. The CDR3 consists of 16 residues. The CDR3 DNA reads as TGTGCCAGTAGGGCCCCCGTCAGGGAAAACACCGGGGAGCTGTTTTTT. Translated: CASRAPVRENTGELFF.

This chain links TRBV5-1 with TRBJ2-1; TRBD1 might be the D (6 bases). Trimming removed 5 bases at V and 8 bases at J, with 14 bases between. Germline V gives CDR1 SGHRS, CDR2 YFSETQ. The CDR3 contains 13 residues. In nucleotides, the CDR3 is TGCGCCAGCAGACAGGGTTTTGACGATGAGCAGTTCTTC. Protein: CASRQGFDDEQFF.

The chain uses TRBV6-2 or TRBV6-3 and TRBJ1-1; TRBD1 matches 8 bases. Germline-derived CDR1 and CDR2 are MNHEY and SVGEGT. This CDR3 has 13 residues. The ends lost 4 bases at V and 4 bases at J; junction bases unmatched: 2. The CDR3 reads CASSSTGGTEAFF. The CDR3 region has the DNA TGTGCCAGCAGTTCTACAGGGGGCACTGAAGCTTTCTTT.

The CDR3 DNA follows: TGTGCCAGCAGAATACAGGGGAGCACTGAAGCTTTCTTT. Encoded protein: CASRIQGSTEAFF. The chain carries TRBV6-5 and TRBJ1-1; 7 positions match TRBD1. CDR3 length: 13 residues. J gave up 4 bases and V 6 bases, and 5 bases lay outside the gene matches. The germline gives CDR1 MNHEY, CDR2 SVGAGI.

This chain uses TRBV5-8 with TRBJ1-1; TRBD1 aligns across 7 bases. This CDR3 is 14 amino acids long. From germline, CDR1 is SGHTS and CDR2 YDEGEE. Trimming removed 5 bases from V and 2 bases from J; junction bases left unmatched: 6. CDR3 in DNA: TGTGCCAGCAGACCCACAGGGGACAACACTGAAGCTTTCTTT. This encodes CASRPTGDNTEAFF.

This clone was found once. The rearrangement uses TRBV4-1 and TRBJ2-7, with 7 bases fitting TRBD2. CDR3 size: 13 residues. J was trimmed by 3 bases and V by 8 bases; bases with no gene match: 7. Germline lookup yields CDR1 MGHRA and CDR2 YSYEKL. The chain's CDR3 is CASLLATVYEQYF. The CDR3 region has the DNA TGCGCCAGCCTACTAGCGACCGTCTACGAGCAGTACTTC.

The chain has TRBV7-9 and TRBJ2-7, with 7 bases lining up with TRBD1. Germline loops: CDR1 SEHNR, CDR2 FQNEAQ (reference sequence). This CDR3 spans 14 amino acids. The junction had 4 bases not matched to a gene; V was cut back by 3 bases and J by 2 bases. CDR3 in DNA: TGTGCCAGCAGCTTTCCGGGACAGCCCTACGAGCAGTACTTC. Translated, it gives CASSFPGQPYEQYF.

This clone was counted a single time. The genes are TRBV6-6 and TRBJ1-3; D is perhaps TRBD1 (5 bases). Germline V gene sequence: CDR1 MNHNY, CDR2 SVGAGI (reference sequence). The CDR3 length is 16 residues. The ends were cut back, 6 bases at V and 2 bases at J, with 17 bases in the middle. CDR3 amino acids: CASRSPGLDTGNTIYF. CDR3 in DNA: TGTGCCAGCAGGTCCCCAGGGTTAGACACTGGAAACACCATATATTTT.

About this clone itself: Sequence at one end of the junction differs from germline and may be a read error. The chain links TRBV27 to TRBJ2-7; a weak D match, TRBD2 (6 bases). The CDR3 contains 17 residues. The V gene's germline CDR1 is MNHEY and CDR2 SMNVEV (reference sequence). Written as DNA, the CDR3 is TGTGCCAGCAGTTTATCAATGACTAGTGCGAAACCGTACGGGCAGTACTTC. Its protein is CASSLSMTSAKPYGQYF.